The 20 T cell receptor beta chains reported below all come from one sample, sequenced in a study of human T cells and chemical hapten exposure. In TCRdb, the RACE reads were re-called with MiXCR into one record per CDR3 protein. The sample lists approximately 80,000 distinct CDR3 sequences; approximately 11% were seen once. As for time point: patch test 1, 2 weeks after DPC sensitization. Treatment described: therapeutic diphenylcyclopropenone sensitization with weekly scalp DPC. The sample consisted of whole blood, taken in connection with sensitization to the hapten diphenylcyclopropenone (DPC). The receptors were sampled from a woman aged 50 to 60 with alopecia areata. Some clones in this sample may be carry-over from other donors' samples.

This clonotype showed up just a few times. The gene calls are TRBV11-3 and TRBJ2-5; 10 bases match TRBD1. This CDR3 spans 16 amino acids. The J segment lost 4 bases and the V segment lost 1 base, leaving 6 bases of the junction unmatched. Germline values: CDR1 SGHNT, CDR2 YENEEA. The CDR3 spells CASSLGWTGGGETQYF. The CDR3 DNA is TGTGCCAGCAGCTTAGGATGGACAGGGGGAGGAGAGACCCAGTACTTC.

The J gene is TRBJ1-1, the V gene TRBV20-1; no clear D. This CDR3 comprises 13 residues. Trimming removed 2 bases from V and 7 bases from J, with 14 bases in between. Germline lookup yields CDR1 DFQATT and CDR2 SNEGSKA (reference sequence). The DNA of the CDR3 is TGCAGTGCTAGATCCGGGAATAGAGGTGAAGCTTTCTTT. Protein: CSARSGNRGEAFF.

A few counts support this clonotype. The chain combines TRBV7-9 with TRBJ2-7; D remains unclear. Deletions cut 1 base from V and 3 bases from J, with 10 bases between. The CDR3 is 14 amino acids. Germline CDR1 is SEHNR and CDR2 is FQNEAQ (reference sequence). The CDR3 region has the DNA TGTGCCAGCAGCTTAGAAAGGTTAAGCTACGAGCAGTACTTC. It specifies CASSLERLSYEQYF.

This clonotype has a handful of counts. The chain employs TRBV20-1 and TRBJ1-3, with D possibly matching TRBD1 (5 bases). V lost 0 bases and J lost 0, with 9 bases in between. Looked up from germline, CDR1 is DFQATT and CDR2 is SNEGSKA (reference sequence). The CDR3 sequence is 15 residues long. The DNA of the CDR3 is TGCAGTGCTAGAGATCCAGGGCACTCTGGAAACACCATATATTTT. Protein sequence: CSARDPGHSGNTIYF.

This clonotype was counted at least ten times. The V gene is TRBV10-3, the J gene TRBJ1-1; D is uncertain. Germline V gives CDR1 ENHRY, CDR2 SYGVKD. V lost 1 base and J lost 4, with 10 bases in between. This CDR3 comprises 14 residues. The CDR3 region has the DNA TGTGCCATCAGTGAGTTGCCCTCAGGCACTGAAGCTTTCTTT. This encodes CAISELPSGTEAFF.

This clonotype was counted only a few times. The chain recombines TRBV20-1 with TRBJ1-5, with D tentatively TRBD1 (6 bases). V lost 6 bases and J 0 bases, leaving 12 bases between the germline ends. CDR3 length equals 14 residues. Germline assignment: CDR1 DFQATT and CDR2 SNEGSKA (reference sequence). CDR3 sequence (DNA): TGCAGTGCCCGGGGAGGGGGTAGCAATCAGCCCCAGCATTTT. Its protein is CSARGGGSNQPQHF.

This clonotype was recorded at least ten times. The chain employs TRBV7-2 and TRBJ2-1; D gene uncertain. The CDR3 is 12 amino acids. V gave up 2 bases and J gave up 7 bases, with 6 bases separating them. CDR1 SGHTA and CDR2 FQGNSA come from the germline V gene. The CDR3 loop reads CASSLNVNEQFF. In DNA, the CDR3 is TGTGCCAGCAGCTTAAACGTAAATGAGCAGTTCTTC.

As to this clonotype: At one of its ends the junction is not consistent with the germline gene, which may arise from a read error. The rearrangement links TRBV5-1 to TRBJ1-5, with 8 bases matching TRBD1. The CDR3 runs 15 residues. Germline V gene data show CDR1 as SGHRS and CDR2 as YFSETQ. The DNA of the CDR3 is TGCCCCAGCAGCTTGGAGGCAGGGGGCGGTCAGCCCCAGCATTTT. This gives the protein CPSSLEAGGGQPQHF. The full variable domain, in which reference TRBV5-1 and TRBJ1-5 provide the parts outside the CDR3, is KAGVTQTPRYLIKTRGQQVTLSCSPISGHRSVSWYQQTPGQGLQFLFEYFSETQRNKGNFPGRFSGRQFSNSRSEMNVSTLELGDSALYLCPSSLEAGGGQPQHFGDGTRLSIL.

Many counts were recorded for this clonotype. The CDR3 nucleotides read TGTGCCAGCAGGTCCGTTTACGGCAGAGCACGGAATAACTATGGCTACACCTTC. Its protein product is CASRSVYGRARNNYGYTF. The V and J genes are TRBV7-9 and TRBJ1-2; D is unresolved. V shed 6 bases and J shed 1 base, with 24 bases lying between them. The length of the CDR3 is 18 residues. Germline CDR1 SEHNR, CDR2 FQNEAQ (reference sequence).

This clonotype was observed a handful of times. The CDR3 spells CASSKRASSYNEQFF. The DNA of the CDR3 is TGTGCCAGCAGTAAGCGGGCCAGCTCCTACAATGAGCAGTTCTTC. The chain combines TRBV11-2 with TRBJ2-1, with D perhaps TRBD2 (6 bases). Per the germline V gene, CDR1 is SGHAT and CDR2 is FQNNGV. V lost 6 bases to trimming and J lost 0 bases, with 12 bases between them. The CDR3 is 15 residues long.

This clonotype was seen more than once but under ten times. This chain uses TRBV18 with TRBJ2-7; no clear D gene. The CDR3 is 14 residues long. From germline, CDR1 is KGHSH and CDR2 LQKENI. The ends were cut back, 3 bases at V and 3 bases at J, with 12 bases in the middle. The CDR3 sequence is CASSPNRAIYEQYF. The CDR3 DNA reads as TGTGCCAGCTCACCTAATAGGGCTATCTACGAGCAGTACTTC. The variable domain in full, completed from reference TRBV18 and TRBJ2-7, reads NAGVMQNPRHLVRRRGQEARLRCSPMKGHSHVYWYRQLPEEGLKFMVYLQKENIIDESGMPKERFSAEFPKEGPSILRIQQVVRGDSAAYFCASSPNRAIYEQYFGPGTRLTVT.

Only a few counts were recorded for this clonotype. This chain uses TRBV12-3 or TRBV12-4 with TRBJ2-4; D uncertain. This CDR3 contains 15 residues. Trimming stripped 1 base from V and 5 bases from J, with 12 bases between. The CDR3 DNA reads TGTGCCAGCAGTTTAGGGCAAAACGGGCAAAACATTCAGTACTTC. Protein product: CASSLGQNGQNIQYF.

Many counts were recorded for this clonotype. The CDR3, as DNA: TGCGCCAGCAGCTTGGCGGGCACAGATGAGTACTTC. Its translation is CASSLAGTDEYF. V is TRBV5-1 and J is TRBJ2-4; D unresolved. Trimming removed 0 bases at V and 14 bases at J, with 12 bases between. The CDR3 totals 12 residues. Looked up from germline, CDR1 is SGHRS and CDR2 is YFSETQ.

This clonotype was detected a few times. V and J are TRBV18 and TRBJ1-4; D unclear. This CDR3 contains 14 residues. Per the germline V gene, CDR1 is KGHSH and CDR2 is LQKENI. With 3 bases removed from V and 8 bases from J, the gap between germline ends came to 13 bases. As DNA, the CDR3 is TGTGCCAGCTCACCTCCGGGCCCGGGGGAAAAACTGTTTTTT. This translates into CASSPPGPGEKLFF.

In its sample, this clonotype was seen once. The chain couples TRBV28 to TRBJ1-4; 10 bases are shared with TRBD1. Germline V gene data show CDR1 as MDHEN and CDR2 as SYDVKM. This CDR3 region has 14 residues. Trimming removed 6 bases from V and 8 bases from J; junction bases left unmatched: 6. CDR3 sequence: CASRGDRGREKLFF. The CDR3 DNA follows: TGTGCCAGCAGAGGGGACAGGGGACGGGAAAAACTGTTTTTT. The full variable domain, with the rest looked up from reference TRBV28 and TRBJ1-4, is DVKVTQSSRYLVKRTGEKVFLECVQDMDHENMFWYRQDPGLGLRLIYFSYDVKMKEKGDIPEGYSVSREKKERFSLILESASTNQTSMYLCASRGDRGREKLFFGSGTQLSVL.

This clonotype showed up many times. This sequence joins TRBV7-2 and TRBJ1-2; maybe TRBD1 (5 bases). The length of the CDR3 is 12 residues. V was cut by 4 bases and J by 4 bases, with 7 bases left in between. CDR1 SGHTA and CDR2 FQGNSA come from the germline V gene. Here the CDR3 reads CASSSDTYGYTF. The CDR3 region has the DNA TGTGCCAGCAGCTCGGACACCTATGGCTACACCTTC. Full variable domain (rest looked up from reference TRBV7-2 and TRBJ1-2): GAGVSQSPSNKVTEKGKDVELRCDPISGHTALYWYRQSLGQGLEFLIYFQGNSAPDKSGLPSDRFSAERTGGSVSTLTIQRTQQEDSAVYLCASSSDTYGYTFGSGTRLTVV.

This clonotype was seen ten or more times. The chain recombines TRBV6-1 with TRBJ2-3; D is uncertain. From germline, CDR1 is MNHNS and CDR2 SASEGT. The CDR3 is 13 amino acids. V lost 8 bases and J 0 bases, leaving 9 bases between the germline ends. The CDR3, as DNA: TGTGCCAGCGCTTATGACAGCACAGATACGCAGTATTTT. This codes for CASAYDSTDTQYF.

This clonotype was recorded at least ten times. V gene TRBV19 combines with J gene TRBJ2-3; TRBD1 matches at 12 bases. This CDR3 is 16 amino acids long. In germline, CDR1 is LNHDA, CDR2 SQIVND (reference sequence). V lost 6 bases to trimming and J lost 4 bases; unmatched junction nucleotides: 8. In DNA, the CDR3 is TGTGCCAGTAGCCGGTACGGGACAGGGGGCTCAGATACGCAGTATTTT. It codes for CASSRYGTGGSDTQYF.

This clonotype was seen more than once but under ten times. This chain joins TRBV11-1 and TRBJ1-2, with 7 bases fitting TRBD1. CDR1 and CDR2 from the germline V gene are SGHAT and FQDESV (reference sequence). V shed 5 bases and J 7 bases; nucleotides not matched to a gene: 13. This CDR3 comprises 15 residues. CDR3 protein: CASSPWDRSLSGYTF. The CDR3 DNA reads as TGTGCCAGCAGCCCCTGGGACAGATCCCTCTCTGGCTACACCTTC. The whole variable domain, filled in from reference TRBV11-1 and TRBJ1-2, reads EAEVAQSPRYKITEKSQAVAFWCDPISGHATLYWYRQILGQGPELLVQFQDESVVDDSQLPKDRFSAERLKGVDSTLKIQPAELGDSAMYLCASSPWDRSLSGYTFGSGTRLTVV.

This sequence joins TRBV20-1 and TRBJ1-1; D may be TRBD1 (5 bases). The CDR3 runs 11 residues. The germline gives CDR1 DFQATT, CDR2 SNEGSKA (reference sequence). CDR3 residues: CRTVGGGKAFF. CDR3 in DNA: TGCAGGACTGTGGGGGGAGGTAAAGCTTTCTTT.